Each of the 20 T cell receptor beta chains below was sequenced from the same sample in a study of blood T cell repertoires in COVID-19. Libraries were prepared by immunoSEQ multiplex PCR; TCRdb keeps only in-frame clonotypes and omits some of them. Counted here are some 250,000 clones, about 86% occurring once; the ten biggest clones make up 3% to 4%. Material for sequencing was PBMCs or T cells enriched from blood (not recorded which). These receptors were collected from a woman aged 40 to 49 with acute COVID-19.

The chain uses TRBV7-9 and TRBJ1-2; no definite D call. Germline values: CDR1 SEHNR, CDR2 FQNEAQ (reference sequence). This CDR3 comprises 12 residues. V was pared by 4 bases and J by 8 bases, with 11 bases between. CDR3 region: CASSSPMRGYTF. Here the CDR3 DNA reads TGTGCCAGCAGCTCGCCTATGAGAGGCTACACCTTC.

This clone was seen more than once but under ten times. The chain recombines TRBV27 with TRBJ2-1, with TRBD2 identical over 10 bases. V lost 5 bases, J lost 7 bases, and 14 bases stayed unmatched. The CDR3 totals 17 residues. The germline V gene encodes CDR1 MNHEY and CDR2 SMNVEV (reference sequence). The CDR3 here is CASSRRLAGAGRNEQFF. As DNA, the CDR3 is TGTGCCAGCAGTAGGAGACTAGCGGGTGCGGGTAGGAATGAGCAGTTCTTC.

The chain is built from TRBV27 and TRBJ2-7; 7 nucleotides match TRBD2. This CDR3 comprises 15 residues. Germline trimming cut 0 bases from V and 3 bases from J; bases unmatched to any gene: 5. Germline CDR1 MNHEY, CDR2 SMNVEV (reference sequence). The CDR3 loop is CASSLSAGENYEQYF. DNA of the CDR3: TGTGCCAGCAGTTTATCGGCGGGAGAAAACTACGAGCAGTACTTC.

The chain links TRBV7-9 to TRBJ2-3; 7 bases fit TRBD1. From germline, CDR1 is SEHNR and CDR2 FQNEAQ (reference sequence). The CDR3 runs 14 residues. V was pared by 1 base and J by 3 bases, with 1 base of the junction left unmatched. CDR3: CASSLGGQTDTQYF. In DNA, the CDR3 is TGTGCCAGCAGCTTAGGGGGACAGACAGATACGCAGTATTTT.

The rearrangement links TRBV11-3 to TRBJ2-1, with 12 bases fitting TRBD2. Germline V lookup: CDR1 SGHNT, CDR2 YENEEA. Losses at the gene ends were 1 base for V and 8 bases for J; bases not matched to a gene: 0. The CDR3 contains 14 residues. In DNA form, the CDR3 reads TGTGCCAGCAGCTTAGGACTAGCGGGAGATGAGCAGTTCTTC. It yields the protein CASSLGLAGDEQFF.

In nucleotides, the CDR3 is TGTGCCAGCAGCAAGACAGGGGGCCAGCCCCAGCATTTT. The encoded protein is CASSKTGGQPQHF. The chain is built from TRBV27 and TRBJ1-5; 10 nucleotides agree with TRBD1. CDR1 is MNHEY, CDR2 SMNVEV, per germline (reference sequence). The CDR3 is 13 amino acids. J was trimmed by 7 bases and V by 6 bases; bases with no gene match: 3.

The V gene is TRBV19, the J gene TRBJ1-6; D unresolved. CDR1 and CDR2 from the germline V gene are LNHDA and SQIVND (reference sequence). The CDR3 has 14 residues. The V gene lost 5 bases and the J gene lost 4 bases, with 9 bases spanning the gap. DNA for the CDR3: TGTGCCAGTAGTTCCGGGAATTATAATTCACCCCTCCACTTT. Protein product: CASSSGNYNSPLHF.

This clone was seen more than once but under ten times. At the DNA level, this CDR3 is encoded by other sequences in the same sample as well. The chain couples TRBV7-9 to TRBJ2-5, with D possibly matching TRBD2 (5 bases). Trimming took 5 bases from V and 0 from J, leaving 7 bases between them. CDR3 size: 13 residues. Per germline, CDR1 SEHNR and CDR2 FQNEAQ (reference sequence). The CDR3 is CASSRDYQETQYF. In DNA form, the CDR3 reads TGTGCCAGCAGCCGGGATTACCAAGAGACCCAGTACTTC.

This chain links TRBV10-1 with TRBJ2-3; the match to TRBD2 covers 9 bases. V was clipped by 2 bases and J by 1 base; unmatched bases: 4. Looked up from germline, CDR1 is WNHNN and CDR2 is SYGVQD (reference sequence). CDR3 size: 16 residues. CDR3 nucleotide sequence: TGCGCCAGCAGTGAGAACATAGCGGGAGGCACAGATACGCAGTATTTT. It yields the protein CASSENIAGGTDTQYF.

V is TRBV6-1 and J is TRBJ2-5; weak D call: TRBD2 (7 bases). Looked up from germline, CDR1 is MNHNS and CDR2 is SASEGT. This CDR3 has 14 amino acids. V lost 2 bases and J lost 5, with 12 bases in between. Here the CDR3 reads CASSEPGRGETQYF. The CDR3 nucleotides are TGTGCCAGCAGTGAACCGGGGAGGGGGGAGACCCAGTACTTC.

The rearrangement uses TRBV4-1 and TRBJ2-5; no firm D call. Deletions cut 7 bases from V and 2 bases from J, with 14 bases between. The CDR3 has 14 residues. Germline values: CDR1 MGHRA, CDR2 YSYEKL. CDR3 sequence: CASKPQWRQETQYF. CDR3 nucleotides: TGCGCCAGCAAACCGCAGTGGCGGCAAGAGACCCAGTACTTC.

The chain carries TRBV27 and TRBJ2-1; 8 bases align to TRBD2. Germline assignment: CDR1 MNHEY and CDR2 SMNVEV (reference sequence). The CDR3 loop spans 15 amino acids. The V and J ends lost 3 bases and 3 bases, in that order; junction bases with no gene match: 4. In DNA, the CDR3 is TGTGCCAGCAGTTTCGCCGGGACTAGCTACAATGAGCAGTTCTTC. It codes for CASSFAGTSYNEQFF.

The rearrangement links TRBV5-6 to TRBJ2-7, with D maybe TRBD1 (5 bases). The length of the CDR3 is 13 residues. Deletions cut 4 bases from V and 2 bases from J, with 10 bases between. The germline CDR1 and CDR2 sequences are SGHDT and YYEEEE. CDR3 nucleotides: TGTGCCAGCAGCAAAGACAGAACCTACGAGCAGTACTTC. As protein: CASSKDRTYEQYF.

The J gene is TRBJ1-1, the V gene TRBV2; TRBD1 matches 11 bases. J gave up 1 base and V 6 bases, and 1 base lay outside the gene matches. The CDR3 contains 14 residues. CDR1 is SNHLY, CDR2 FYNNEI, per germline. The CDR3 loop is CASRGTGGNTEAFF. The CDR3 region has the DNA TGTGCCAGCAGAGGGACAGGGGGGAACACTGAAGCTTTCTTT. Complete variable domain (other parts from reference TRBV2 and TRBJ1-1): EPEVTQTPSHQVTQMGQEVILRCVPISNHLYFYWYRQILGQKVEFLVSFYNNEISEKSEIFDDQFSVERPDGSNFTLKIRSTKLEDSAMYFCASRGTGGNTEAFFGQGTRLTVV.

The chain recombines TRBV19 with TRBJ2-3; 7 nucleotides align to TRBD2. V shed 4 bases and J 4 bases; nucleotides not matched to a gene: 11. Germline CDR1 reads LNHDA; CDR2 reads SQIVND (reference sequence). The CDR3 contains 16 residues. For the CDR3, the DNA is TGTGCCAGTAGTACCAGCCTAGCGGTAGATTCAGATACGCAGTATTTT. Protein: CASSTSLAVDSDTQYF.

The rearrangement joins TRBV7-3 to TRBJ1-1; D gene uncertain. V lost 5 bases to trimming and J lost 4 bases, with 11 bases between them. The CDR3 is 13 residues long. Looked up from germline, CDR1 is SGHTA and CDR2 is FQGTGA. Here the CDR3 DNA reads TGTGCCAGCAGCGATGCCCCCGGCACTGAAGCTTTCTTT. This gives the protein CASSDAPGTEAFF.

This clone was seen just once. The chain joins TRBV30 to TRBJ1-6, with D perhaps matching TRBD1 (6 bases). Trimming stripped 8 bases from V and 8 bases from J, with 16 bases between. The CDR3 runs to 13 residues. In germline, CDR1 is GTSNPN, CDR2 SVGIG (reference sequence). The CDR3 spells CAEQGGLDSPLHF. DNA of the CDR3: TGTGCCGAGCAAGGGGGTCTAGATTCACCCCTCCACTTT.

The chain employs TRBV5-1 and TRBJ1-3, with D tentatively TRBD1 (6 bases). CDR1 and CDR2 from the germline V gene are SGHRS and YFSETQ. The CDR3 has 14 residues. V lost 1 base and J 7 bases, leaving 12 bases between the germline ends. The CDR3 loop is CASSLSGHQNTIYF. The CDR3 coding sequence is TGCGCCAGCAGCTTGTCGGGACACCAGAACACCATATATTTT.

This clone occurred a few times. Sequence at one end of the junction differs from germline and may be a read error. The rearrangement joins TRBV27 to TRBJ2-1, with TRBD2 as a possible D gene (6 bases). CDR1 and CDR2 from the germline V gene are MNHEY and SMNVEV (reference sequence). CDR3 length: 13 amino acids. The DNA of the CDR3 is TGTGCCAGCAGTTTAGGACCCGCGGGGTGGAAGATCTTC. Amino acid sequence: CASSLGPAGWKIF.

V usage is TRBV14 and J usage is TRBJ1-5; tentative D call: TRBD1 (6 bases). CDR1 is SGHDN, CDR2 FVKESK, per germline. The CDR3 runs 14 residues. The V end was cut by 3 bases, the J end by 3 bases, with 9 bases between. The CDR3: CASSHRGFNQPQHF. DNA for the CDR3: TGTGCCAGCAGCCACAGGGGATTCAATCAGCCCCAGCATTTT.